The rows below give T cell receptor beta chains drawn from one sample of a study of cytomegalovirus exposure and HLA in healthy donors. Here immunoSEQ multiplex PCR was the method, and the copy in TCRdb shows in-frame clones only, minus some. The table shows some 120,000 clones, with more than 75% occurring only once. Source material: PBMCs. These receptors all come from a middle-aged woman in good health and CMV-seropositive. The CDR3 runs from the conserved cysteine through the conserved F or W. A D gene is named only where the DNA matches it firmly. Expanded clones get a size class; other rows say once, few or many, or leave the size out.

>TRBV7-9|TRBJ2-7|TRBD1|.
CASRYTGDSSYEQYF
TGTGCCAGCAGGTATACAGGGGATAGCTCCTACGAACAGTACTTC
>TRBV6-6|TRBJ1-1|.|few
CASKIRDTEAFF
TGTGCCAGCAAAATTCGGGATACTGAAGCTTTCTTT
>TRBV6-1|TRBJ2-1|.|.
CASSEVRAQKQFF
TGTGCCAGCAGTGAAGTGAGGGCCCAAAAGCAGTTCTTC
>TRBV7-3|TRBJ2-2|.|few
CASSLMGGLVTGELFF
TGTGCCAGCAGCTTAATGGGGGGGCTAGTCACCGGGGAGCTGTTTTTT
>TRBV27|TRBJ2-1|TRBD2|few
CASSFLAGGHNEQFF
TGTGCCAGCAGTTTTCTAGCGGGGGGCCACAATGAGCAGTTCTTC
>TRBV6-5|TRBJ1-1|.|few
CASSDGVHSLEAFF
TGTGCCAGCAGTGACGGGGTTCATTCCCTTGAAGCTTTCTTT
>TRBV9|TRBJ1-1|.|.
CASSAWWGQNTEAFF
TGTGCCAGCAGCGCATGGTGGGGACAGAACACTGAAGCTTTCTTT
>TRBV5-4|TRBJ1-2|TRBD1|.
CASSLILGQWSGYTF
TGTGCCAGCAGCTTGATATTGGGACAGTGGAGTGGCTACACCTTC
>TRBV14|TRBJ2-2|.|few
CASSLRYSGAGELFF
TGTGCCAGCAGCCTACGTTACTCGGGGGCCGGGGAGCTGTTTTTT
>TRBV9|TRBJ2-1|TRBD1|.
CASSVVFRQGPSEQFF
TGTGCCAGCAGCGTAGTTTTCCGACAGGGGCCCTCGGAGCAGTTCTTC
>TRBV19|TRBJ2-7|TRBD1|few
CASSDRGLEQYF
TGTGCCAGTAGTGACAGGGGGTTGGAGCAGTACTTC
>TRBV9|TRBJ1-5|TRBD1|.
CASSGGQGFNQPQHF
TGTGCCAGCAGCGGGGGACAGGGGTTCAATCAGCCCCAGCATTTT
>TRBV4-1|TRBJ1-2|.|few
CASSQISGINYGYTF
TGCGCCAGCAGCCAAATCTCCGGGATTAACTATGGCTACACCTTC
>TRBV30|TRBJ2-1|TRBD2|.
CAWGVGGNEQFF
TGTGCCTGGGGGGTGGGGGGGAATGAGCAGTTCTTC
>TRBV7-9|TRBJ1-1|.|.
CASSFRVENTEAFF
TGTGCCAGCAGCTTCCGGGTCGAGAACACTGAAGCTTTCTTT
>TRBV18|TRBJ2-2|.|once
CASSQRQQNTGELFF
TGTGCCAGCTCGCAACGACAGCAGAACACCGGGGAGCTGTTTTTT
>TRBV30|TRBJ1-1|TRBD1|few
CACLGQGDTEAFF
TGTGCCTGCTTAGGACAGGGGGACACTGAAGCTTTCTTT
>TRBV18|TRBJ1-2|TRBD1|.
CASSPGTVNYGYTF
TGTGCCAGCTCACCCGGGACAGTTAACTATGGCTACACCTTC
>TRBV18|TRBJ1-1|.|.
CASSPRSRGGLTEAFF
TGTGCCAGCTCACCGAGGTCAAGGGGGGGGCTGACTGAAGCTTTCTTT
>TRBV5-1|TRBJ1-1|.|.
CASSLGQVNTEAFF
TGCGCCAGCAGCTTGGGACAGGTGAACACTGAAGCTTTCTTT
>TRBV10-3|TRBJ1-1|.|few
CAISESKIMMANTEAFF
TGTGCCATCAGTGAGTCGAAAATTATGATGGCGAACACTGAAGCTTTCTTT
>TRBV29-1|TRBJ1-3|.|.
CSHSGNTIYF
TGCAGCCATTCTGGAAACACCATATATTTT
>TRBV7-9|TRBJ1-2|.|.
CASSLEDGNYGYTF
TGTGCCAGCAGCTTAGAAGACGGGAACTATGGCTACACCTTC
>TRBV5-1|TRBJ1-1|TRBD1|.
CASTIPGQQNTEAFF
TGCGCCAGCACCATACCGGGACAGCAGAACACTGAAGCTTTCTTT
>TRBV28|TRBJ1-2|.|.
CASSSNPGQPGGYTF
TGTGCCAGCAGTTCCAACCCGGGCCAACCGGGGGGCTACACCTTC
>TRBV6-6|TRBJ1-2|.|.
CATSNQDYGYTF
TGTGCCACCTCCAATCAGGACTATGGCTACACCTTC
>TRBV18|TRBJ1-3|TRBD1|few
CASSPSGQLGNTIYF
TGTGCCAGCTCACCCTCGGGACAGCTTGGAAACACCATATATTTT
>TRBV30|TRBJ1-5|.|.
CAWSAGGGGGPQHF
TGTGCCTGGAGTGCGGGGGGGGGTGGAGGGCCCCAGCATTTT
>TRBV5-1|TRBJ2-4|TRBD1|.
CASSLAWDSFQYF
TGCGCCAGCAGCTTGGCCTGGGACAGCTTTCAGTACTTC
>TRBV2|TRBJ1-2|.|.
CASTVNYGYTF
TGTGCCAGCACAGTCAACTATGGCTACACCTTC
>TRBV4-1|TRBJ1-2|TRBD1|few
CASSQELAYRGENSYTF
TGCGCCAGCAGCCAAGAGCTTGCGTACAGGGGGGAGAATAGCTACACCTTC
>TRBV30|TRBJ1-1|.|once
CAWSAQPAYGAFF
TGTGCCTGGAGTGCACAGCCCGCGTATGGAGCTTTCTTT
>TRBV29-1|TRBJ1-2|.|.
CTTAASDFYGYTF
TGCACCACGGCTGCATCTGACTTCTATGGCTACACCTTC
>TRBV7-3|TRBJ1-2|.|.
CASSPDTNYGYTF
TGTGCCAGCAGCCCCGACACTAACTATGGCTACACCTTC
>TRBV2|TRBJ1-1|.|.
CASSGRTAPGTEAFF
TGTGCCAGCAGTGGTAGGACAGCCCCAGGCACTGAAGCTTTCTTT
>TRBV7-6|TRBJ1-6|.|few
CASSPFTAADNSPLHF
TGTGCCAGCAGCCCATTTACAGCCGCCGACAATTCACCCCTCCACTTT
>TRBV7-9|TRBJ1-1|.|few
CASSRRRQAFLNTEAFF
TGTGCCAGCAGCCGAAGAAGACAGGCTTTCTTGAACACTGAAGCTTTCTTT
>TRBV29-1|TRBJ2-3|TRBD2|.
CSVGLAGPTDTQYF
TGCAGCGTGGGACTAGCGGGCCCCACAGATACGCAGTATTTT
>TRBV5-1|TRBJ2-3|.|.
CASSLDKTGTDTQYF
TGCGCCAGCAGCTTGGATAAGACAGGTACAGATACGCAGTATTTT
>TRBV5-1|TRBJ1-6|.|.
CASSLVQGQLSPLHF
TGCGCCAGCAGCTTGGTCCAGGGGCAGCTTTCACCCCTCCACTTT
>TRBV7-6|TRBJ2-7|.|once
CASSLFLQGGHEQYF
TGTGCCAGCAGCTTATTTCTACAGGGTGGCCACGAGCAGTACTTC
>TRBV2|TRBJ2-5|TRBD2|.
CASSELAGGQKTQYF
TGTGCCAGCAGTGAACTAGCGGGGGGGCAAAAGACCCAGTACTTC
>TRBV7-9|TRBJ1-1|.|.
CASSLDTGRTEAFF
TGTGCCAGCAGCTTAGATACAGGGCGAACTGAAGCTTTCTTT
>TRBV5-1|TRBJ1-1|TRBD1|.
CASWRTGRDTEAFF
TGCGCCAGCTGGAGGACAGGGCGGGACACTGAAGCTTTCTTT
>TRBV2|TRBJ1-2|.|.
CASSDRDYGYTF
TGTGCCAGCAGTGACCGGGACTATGGCTACACCTTC
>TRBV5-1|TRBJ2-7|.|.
CASSLVGGPTYEQYF
TGCGCCAGCAGCTTGGTAGGGGGACCGACCTACGAGCAGTACTTC